The 27 T cell receptor beta chains presented below share a single source sample, sequenced in a study of T cells after yellow fever vaccination. TCRdb used MiXCR to reprocess the 5' RACE reads, holding one entry per CDR3 protein. Of approximately 300,000 distinct CDR3 sequences in the sample, about 11% were seen once. The sample in question was CD4+ T cells sorted from PBMCs, obtained 45 days after the yellow fever booster vaccination. The receptors originated from a man between 18 and 35 years old who received the YFV17D yellow fever vaccine.

This clonotype showed up just a few times. This chain joins TRBV7-9 and TRBJ2-3, with D perhaps matching TRBD2 (5 bases). From germline, CDR1 is SEHNR and CDR2 FQNEAQ (reference sequence). The CDR3 runs 16 residues. Trimming removed 0 bases at V and 2 bases at J, with 12 bases between. This CDR3 is CASSLASLGYTDTQYF. The CDR3, as DNA: TGTGCCAGCAGCTTAGCCTCACTAGGGTACACAGATACGCAGTATTTT.

The rearrangement joins TRBV6-5 to TRBJ2-1, with 11 bases lining up with TRBD2. Losses at the gene ends were 6 bases for V and 5 bases for J; bases not matched to a gene: 6. The germline CDR1 and CDR2 sequences are MNHEY and SVGAGI. The CDR3 sequence is 15 residues long. The CDR3 sequence: CASRGGTSGNNEQFF. CDR3 DNA sequence: TGTGCCAGCAGGGGGGGGACTAGCGGAAACAATGAGCAGTTCTTC.

V gene TRBV2 combines with J gene TRBJ2-3; 7 bases fit TRBD2. The germline CDR1 and CDR2 sequences are SNHLY and FYNNEI. This CDR3 contains 11 residues. The junction had 0 bases not matched to a gene; V was cut back by 4 bases and J by 8 bases. CDR3 protein: CASSGGGTQYF. Written as DNA, the CDR3 is TGTGCCAGCAGTGGGGGGGGTACGCAGTATTTT.

The J gene is TRBJ1-4, the V gene TRBV20-1; D perhaps matches TRBD1 (5 bases). The CDR3 consists of 14 residues. CDR1 is DFQATT and CDR2 is SNEGSKA in the germline V gene (reference sequence). V lost 5 bases, J lost 3 bases, and 13 bases lay in between. CDR3 nucleotides: TGCAGTGCTTGGAGACAGAATTCTAATGAAAAACTGTTTTTT. Its protein product is CSAWRQNSNEKLFF.

This clonotype was seen a handful of times. A junction end diverges from the germline sequence, so it may reflect a read error. The J gene is TRBJ2-5, the V gene TRBV6-2 or TRBV6-3; D remains unclear. The CDR3 runs to 13 residues. Germline CDR1 MNHEY, CDR2 SVGEGT. This CDR3 is CASSNRLQGTQYF. CDR3 sequence (DNA): TGTGCCAGCAGCAATCGTCTACAAGGGACCCAGTACTTC.

This clonotype was seen repeatedly, ten times or more. The J gene is TRBJ2-1, the V gene TRBV5-1; tentatively, D is TRBD2 (5 bases). The V gene lost 2 bases and the J gene lost 5 bases, with 14 bases spanning the gap. Germline lookup yields CDR1 SGHRS and CDR2 YFSETQ. The CDR3 consists of 15 residues. CDR3: CASSFESGINNEQFF. The DNA for the CDR3 is TGCGCCAGCAGCTTCGAGTCGGGGATCAACAATGAGCAGTTCTTC.

This rearrangement joins TRBV12-3 or TRBV12-4 to TRBJ2-2; 11 bases match TRBD1. The CDR3 is made up of 16 amino acids. V dropped 6 bases and J dropped 5; count of bases not matched to a gene: 8. The CDR3 protein is CASRPTGTGGTGELFF. CDR3 DNA: TGTGCCAGCAGGCCCACCGGGACAGGGGGAACCGGGGAGCTGTTTTTT.

Ten or more counts support this clonotype. The chain links TRBV7-2 to TRBJ2-3, with TRBD2 matching over 12 bases. V trimming: 5 bases; J trimming: 5 bases; junction bases outside the gene matches: 8. CDR1 is SGHTA, CDR2 FQGNSA, per germline. The CDR3 runs to 16 residues. This CDR3 is CASSPQLAGGQDTQYF. In nucleotides, the CDR3 is TGTGCCAGCAGCCCCCAACTAGCGGGGGGCCAAGATACGCAGTATTTT.

The table lists this clonotype with a few counts. The chain joins TRBV7-2 to TRBJ2-2; D might be TRBD2 (5 bases). Trimming shortened V by 3 bases and J by 7 bases, and 12 bases separated the two germline ends. The CDR3 loop spans 14 amino acids. CDR1 SGHTA and CDR2 FQGNSA come from the germline V gene. CDR3 sequence (DNA): TGTGCCAGCAGCTTCGACTATTTGAGCGGGGAGCTGTTTTTT. It encodes CASSFDYLSGELFF.

This clonotype appeared many times. This chain connects TRBV20-1 to TRBJ2-1, with D hard to call. From germline, CDR1 is DFQATT and CDR2 SNEGSKA (reference sequence). V lost 3 bases to trimming and J lost 14 bases, with 14 bases between them. CDR3 length equals 11 residues. The CDR3 sequence is CSASGVLREFF. Here the CDR3 DNA reads TGCAGTGCTAGTGGGGTCCTTCGGGAGTTCTTC.

This clonotype was observed a few times. The chain joins TRBV12-3 or TRBV12-4 to TRBJ1-1, with D possibly TRBD1 on 5 matching bases. CDR3 length equals 15 residues. Trimming stripped 3 bases from V and 4 bases from J, with 15 bases between. The CDR3 region is CASSLGGRTRTEAFF. The CDR3 bases are TGTGCCAGCAGTTTGGGGGGTCGGACCCGCACTGAAGCTTTCTTT.

This clonotype was observed a few times. The rearrangement joins TRBV18 to TRBJ1-2; D gene uncertain. Germline V CDR1 and CDR2: KGHSH, LQKENI. This CDR3 contains 11 residues. Trimming stripped 4 bases from V and 7 bases from J, with 7 bases between. CDR3 region: CASSQGPGYTF. DNA for the CDR3: TGTGCCAGCTCACAGGGTCCTGGCTACACCTTC.

V is TRBV9 and J is TRBJ2-5; 7 bases align to TRBD1. Losses at the gene ends were 2 bases for V and 2 bases for J; bases not matched to a gene: 6. Germline V gives CDR1 SGDLS, CDR2 YYNGEE. There are 15 residues in the CDR3. CDR3: CASSVNPGQQETQYF. The CDR3 nucleotides are TGTGCCAGCAGCGTTAACCCGGGACAGCAAGAGACCCAGTACTTC.

This clonotype was seen ten or more times. V gene TRBV12-3 or TRBV12-4 combines with J gene TRBJ1-2; 10 nucleotides align to TRBD1. J gave up 5 bases and V 3 bases, and 6 bases lay outside the gene matches. The CDR3 runs 15 residues. CDR3: CASSFPGQGTYGYTF. DNA of the CDR3: TGTGCCAGCAGTTTTCCGGGACAGGGGACATATGGCTACACCTTC.

The table lists this clonotype with a few counts. The V call is TRBV6-5, the J call TRBJ1-2; D is unclear. CDR1 MNHEY and CDR2 SVGAGI come from the germline V gene. V lost 2 bases and J lost 0, with 10 bases in between. This CDR3 comprises 15 residues. The CDR3 bases are TGTGCCAGCAGTTACACTAGAACAGCTAACTATGGCTACACCTTC. Translation: CASSYTRTANYGYTF.

This sequence joins TRBV27 and TRBJ2-1; 7 bases map to TRBD1. Germline V gene lookup returns CDR1 MNHEY and CDR2 SMNVEV (reference sequence). V lost 6 bases to trimming and J lost 4 bases; unmatched junction nucleotides: 6. This CDR3 is 14 amino acids long. In nucleotides, the CDR3 is TGTGCCAGCAGATTTGGGACAGTATACAATGAGCAGTTCTTC. Its protein product is CASRFGTVYNEQFF.

This clonotype showed up just a few times. This chain joins TRBV20-1 and TRBJ1-1; 7 bases align to TRBD1. The CDR3 totals 14 residues. Germline V gives CDR1 DFQATT, CDR2 SNEGSKA (reference sequence). J gave up 5 bases and V 3 bases, and 9 bases lay outside the gene matches. The CDR3 DNA reads TGCAGTGCTAGCGACAGGGCGGCTGGTACTGAAGCTTTCTTT. Protein product: CSASDRAAGTEAFF.

This clonotype was seen a handful of times. The rearrangement links TRBV29-1 to TRBJ2-1; 10 positions agree with TRBD1. This CDR3 contains 17 residues. Looked up from germline, CDR1 is SQVTM and CDR2 is ANQGSEA. V lost 7 bases and J lost 5; bases outside the gene matches: 17. CDR3 sequence: CSATRLSGTGVNNEQFF. CDR3 coding DNA: TGCAGCGCTACCCGCCTCTCCGGGACAGGGGTTAACAATGAGCAGTTCTTC.

This clonotype was seen more than once but under ten times. This rearrangement joins TRBV20-1 to TRBJ1-2; TRBD1 agrees at 7 bases. Germline CDR1 and CDR2: DFQATT and SNEGSKA (reference sequence). V lost 0 bases and J lost 2; bases outside the gene matches: 6. This CDR3 spans 15 amino acids. The CDR3 DNA reads TGCAGTGCTAGAGACCCTATGACAGGGAACTATGGCTACACCTTC. Translating gives CSARDPMTGNYGYTF.

This clonotype was seen a handful of times. The chain recombines TRBV20-1 with TRBJ2-3; D may be TRBD1 or TRBD2 (5 bases each). Per germline, CDR1 DFQATT and CDR2 SNEGSKA (reference sequence). Trimming removed 6 bases from V and 6 bases from J, with 13 bases in between. The CDR3 has 12 amino acids. The DNA of the CDR3 is TGCAGTGCGATCCGGGACCCCGATACGCAGTATTTT. The encoded protein is CSAIRDPDTQYF.

This clonotype occurred a few times. The chain recombines TRBV20-1 with TRBJ1-2, with 8 positions matching TRBD1. Trimming took 3 bases from V and 8 from J; bases not matched to a gene: 5. The CDR3 runs 12 residues. Germline V lookup: CDR1 DFQATT, CDR2 SNEGSKA (reference sequence). The CDR3 DNA reads as TGCAGTGCTAGGAGACAGGGGTTCGGCTACACCTTC. Encoded protein: CSARRQGFGYTF.

In this sample, this clonotype turned up a few times. The gene calls are TRBV5-1 and TRBJ1-1; D uncertain. CDR1 is SGHRS, CDR2 YFSETQ, per germline. The CDR3 spans 14 residues. Trimming stripped 0 bases from V and 4 bases from J, with 10 bases between. CDR3 nucleotides: TGCGCCAGCAGCTTGGACCAGTGGTCCACTGAAGCTTTCTTT. Its protein product is CASSLDQWSTEAFF.

This sequence joins TRBV2 and TRBJ2-5; the D gene is possibly TRBD2 (7 bases). Germline V gene sequence: CDR1 SNHLY, CDR2 FYNNEI. Trimming took 1 base from V and 5 from J, leaving 14 bases between them. The CDR3 has 15 amino acids. CDR3 in amino acids: CASSEEAGAPETQYF. In DNA form, the CDR3 reads TGTGCCAGCAGTGAAGAGGCGGGGGCTCCGGAGACCCAGTACTTC.

This clonotype was counted a few times. This chain links TRBV29-1 with TRBJ2-1, with TRBD2 as a possible D gene (7 bases). V was shortened by 4 bases and J by 5 bases, with 18 bases between the two germline ends. The CDR3 length is 15 residues. Germline-derived CDR1 and CDR2 are SQVTM and ANQGSEA. The CDR3 nucleotides are TGCAGCGTTGCTCGGTGGGGGGGCCTGGACAATGAGCAGTTCTTC. This translates into CSVARWGGLDNEQFF.

The table lists this clonotype with many counts. This rearrangement joins TRBV20-1 to TRBJ2-7; 9 bases match TRBD2. CDR3 length: 15 amino acids. Germline-derived CDR1 and CDR2 are DFQATT and SNEGSKA (reference sequence). V dropped 1 base and J dropped 3; count of bases not matched to a gene: 7. The CDR3: CSARGRAGGHYEQYF. Written as DNA, the CDR3 is TGCAGTGCTAGAGGTCGTGCGGGGGGGCACTACGAGCAGTACTTC.

The chain recombines TRBV4-3 with TRBJ2-7, with unresolved D. Trimming stripped 3 bases from V and 1 base from J, with 10 bases between. The germline V gene encodes CDR1 LGHNA and CDR2 YSLEER. The CDR3 is 14 residues long. The CDR3 region has the DNA TGCGCCAGCAGCCAGAGAAAAGGATCCTACGAGCAGTACTTC. Its translation: CASSQRKGSYEQYF.

This clonotype has only a few counts. The genes are TRBV6-2 or TRBV6-3 and TRBJ2-3; possible D gene TRBD1, 6 bases. V shed 0 bases and J shed 6 bases, with 10 bases lying between them. Per the germline V gene, CDR1 is MNHEY and CDR2 is SVGEGT. The CDR3 is made up of 14 amino acids. Here the CDR3 DNA reads TGTGCCAGCAGTTACTCGGGGGCTGGGGATACGCAGTATTTT. This translates into CASSYSGAGDTQYF.